These 27 T cell receptor beta chains were all obtained from the same sample, sequenced in a study of blood T cell repertoires in COVID-19. The table came from immunoSEQ multiplex PCR; TCRdb's copy has only in-frame clones and leaves some out. Here the sample spans hundreds of thousands of clones, approximately 90% being singletons. The sequencing input was peripheral blood. The receptors come from a woman in her thirties or forties who had recovered from COVID-19.

This chain joins TRBV18 and TRBJ2-1; D remains ambiguous. The CDR3 extends over 12 amino acids. V was pared by 3 bases and J by 5 bases, with 5 bases between. Germline CDR1 and CDR2: KGHSH and LQKENI. This CDR3 reads CASSPGDNEQFF. The DNA of the CDR3 is TGTGCCAGCTCACCGGGCGACAATGAGCAGTTCTTC.

The rearrangement links TRBV11-3 to TRBJ2-2; 13 bases line up with TRBD2. The CDR3 has 16 amino acids. Germline CDR1 SGHNT, CDR2 YENEEA. V dropped 8 bases and J dropped 2; count of bases not matched to a gene: 5. CDR3 DNA sequence: TGTGCCAGCGGGCCGGGACTAGCGGGAAACACCGGGGAGCTGTTTTTT. Its protein product is CASGPGLAGNTGELFF.

CDR3 protein: CASSQAGIHLADEQFF. CDR3 sequence (DNA): TGTGCCAGCAGCCAAGCGGGGATCCACCTCGCCGATGAGCAGTTCTTC. The chain employs TRBV3-1 (or the pseudogene TRBV3-2) and TRBJ2-1; TRBD2 is a possible D gene (5 bases). The V end was cut by 1 base, the J end by 8 bases, with 18 bases between. Germline values: CDR1 LGHDT, CDR2 YNNKEL (reference sequence). The CDR3 is 16 residues long.

The rearrangement uses TRBV27 and TRBJ2-7; the match to TRBD1 covers 7 bases. J lost 2 bases, V lost 9 bases, and 10 bases had no gene match. CDR1 is MNHEY, CDR2 SMNVEV, per germline (reference sequence). The CDR3 length is 14 residues. CDR3 bases: TGTGCCAGTTCTTCCGGGACAGCGACCTACGAGCAGTACGTC. Translated: CASSSGTATYEQYV.

The chain combines TRBV21-1 with TRBJ2-5; TRBD2 is the table's D call, not checked against the DNA. TRBV21-1 is reported as a pseudogene. The CDR3 spans 15 residues. The CDR3 here is CASPLWGRGQETQYF. The CDR3, as DNA: TGTGCCAGTCCCTTGTGGGGGAGGGGGCAAGAGACCCAGTACTTC.

V usage is TRBV9 and J usage is TRBJ2-7, with D possibly TRBD2 on 5 matching bases. The CDR3 extends over 14 amino acids. Germline CDR1 SGDLS, CDR2 YYNGEE. V lost 0 bases and J 6 bases, leaving 13 bases between the germline ends. In DNA form, the CDR3 reads TGTGCCAGCAGCGTAGGGGATCCCGGAGGCGAGCAGTACTTC. Amino acids: CASSVGDPGGEQYF.

The chain uses TRBV14 and TRBJ2-1; 8 bases are a match to TRBD2. The CDR3 is made up of 14 amino acids. Trimming removed 3 bases from V and 5 bases from J; junction bases left unmatched: 3. Germline loops: CDR1 SGHDN, CDR2 FVKESK. DNA of the CDR3: TGTGCCAGCAGCCATCTAGCGGGCCACAATGAGCAGTTCTTC. Protein: CASSHLAGHNEQFF.

The CDR3 here is CASSESPDRNYGYTF. Here the CDR3 DNA reads TGTGCCAGCAGTGAATCCCCGGACAGAAACTATGGCTACACCTTC. The chain employs TRBV6-1 and TRBJ1-2, with D perhaps matching TRBD1 (6 bases). Germline assignment: CDR1 MNHNS and CDR2 SASEGT. The V end lost 2 bases, the J end lost 2 bases, and 12 bases lay between the germline ends. The CDR3 totals 15 residues.

The chain combines TRBV11-2 with TRBJ2-1, with TRBD2 matching over 11 bases. After removal of 5 bases from V and 5 bases from J, the junction contained 11 bases not matched to a gene. The germline gives CDR1 SGHAT, CDR2 FQNNGV. CDR3 length equals 17 residues. CDR3 loop: CASSVLRSGRGDNEQFF. CDR3 coding DNA: TGTGCCAGCAGCGTTCTCCGTAGCGGGAGGGGGGACAATGAGCAGTTCTTC.

The gene calls are TRBV5-6 and TRBJ1-4; maybe TRBD1 (6 bases). Per germline, CDR1 SGHDT and CDR2 YYEEEE. V was clipped by 3 bases and J by 0 bases, with 9 bases between them. The CDR3 loop spans 15 amino acids. The CDR3 DNA follows: TGTGCCAGCAGCTGGGCAGGGGCAACTAATGAAAAACTGTTTTTT. Its translation is CASSWAGATNEKLFF.

This chain joins TRBV28 and TRBJ2-5, with unresolved D. The V end was cut by 5 bases, the J end by 5 bases, with 9 bases between. The germline gives CDR1 MDHEN, CDR2 SYDVKM. The CDR3 runs to 12 residues. The CDR3, as DNA: TGTGCCAGCAGTGAACTCTGGGAGACCCAGTACTTC. Translated: CASSELWETQYF.

This chain uses TRBV7-2 with TRBJ2-1; D not certain. Germline assignment: CDR1 SGHTA and CDR2 FQGNSA. Trimming removed 5 bases from V and 10 bases from J, with 9 bases in between. The CDR3 length is 11 residues. CDR3 DNA sequence: TGTGCCAGCAGCCCCTGGCGGGAGCAGTTCTTC. It is translated as CASSPWREQFF.

This clone occurred once. V and J are TRBV30 and TRBJ2-4; D is uncertain. Germline V CDR1 and CDR2: GTSNPN, SVGIG (reference sequence). This CDR3 is built from 13 residues. Trimming removed 4 bases at V and 1 base at J, with 8 bases between. This chain's CDR3 is CAWTRGAKNIQYF. The CDR3 DNA sequence: TGTGCCTGGACTCGAGGTGCCAAAAACATTCAGTACTTC.

This sequence joins TRBV13 and TRBJ1-4; maybe TRBD1 (6 bases). This CDR3 region has 16 residues. Trimming took 0 bases from V and 3 from J, leaving 11 bases between them. Germline V lookup: CDR1 PRHDT, CDR2 FYEKMQ (reference sequence). The CDR3 loop is CASSLGGGAANEKLFF. In DNA form, the CDR3 reads TGTGCCAGCAGCTTAGGCGGGGGGGCAGCTAATGAAAAACTGTTTTTT.

As concerns this clone: In the same sample, other DNA sequences code for this CDR3. The chain recombines TRBV30 with TRBJ1-4, with D possibly TRBD1 on 5 matching bases. Between the trimmed V and J ends, which lost 0 bases and 8 bases, there was a span of 10 bases. CDR3 length: 13 amino acids. Germline loops: CDR1 GTSNPN, CDR2 SVGIG (reference sequence). The CDR3 loop is CAWSVRRGEKLFF. Written as DNA, the CDR3 is TGTGCCTGGAGTGTACGGAGGGGCGAAAAACTGTTTTTT.

The chain uses TRBV2 and TRBJ2-4; D might be TRBD2 (6 bases). Germline values: CDR1 SNHLY, CDR2 FYNNEI. V lost 7 bases to trimming and J lost 0 bases, with 13 bases between them. This CDR3 is 15 amino acids long. DNA of the CDR3: TGTGCCAGCACCCCGGAGGGACTAGCCAAAAACATTCAGTACTTC. As protein: CASTPEGLAKNIQYF.

The rearrangement uses TRBV6-2 or TRBV6-3 and TRBJ2-7, with TRBD2 matching 8 bases. With 5 bases clipped from V and 3 bases from J, the junction kept 9 bases outside the gene matches. The CDR3 sequence is 15 residues long. Germline values: CDR1 MNHEY, CDR2 SVGEGT. CDR3 in DNA: TGTGCCAGCAGTGACGGGGCAGCGGGGGTCTACGAGCAGTACTTC. This encodes CASSDGAAGVYEQYF.

CDR3 nucleotide sequence: TGTGCCAGCAGCTTCCCCCTAGCGACCCAGTACTTC. Translation: CASSFPLATQYF. The gene calls are TRBV5-6 and TRBJ2-5; a weak D match, TRBD2 (5 bases). Trimming removed 2 bases at V and 7 bases at J, with 9 bases between. Germline V gives CDR1 SGHDT, CDR2 YYEEEE. CDR3 length equals 12 residues.

This clone was found once. The chain uses TRBV5-8 and TRBJ2-1; possibly TRBD2 for D (7 bases). Trimming stripped 6 bases from V and 4 bases from J, with 17 bases between. The CDR3 totals 15 residues. Germline CDR1 SGHTS, CDR2 YDEGEE. The CDR3 DNA reads TGTGCCAGCAAAAGGGGGGGGTCAGATTACAATGAGCAGTTCTTC. Its translation is CASKRGGSDYNEQFF.

The V gene is TRBV5-1, the J gene TRBJ2-5; TRBD2 matches at 7 bases. Germline CDR1 and CDR2: SGHRS and YFSETQ. V shed 1 base, J shed 4 bases, and the junction held 7 bases outside the gene matches. The CDR3 loop spans 15 amino acids. The CDR3, as DNA: TGCGCCAGCAGCTTGATGGGAGGGAGCGGAGAGACCCAGTACTTC. Its translation: CASSLMGGSGETQYF.

This chain connects TRBV5-1 to TRBJ1-2; 11 bases align to TRBD1. This CDR3 is 14 amino acids long. Trimming at V came to 4 bases and at J to 4 bases, leaving 3 bases not matched to a gene. Germline V gene sequence: CDR1 SGHRS, CDR2 YFSETQ. CDR3 nucleotides: TGCGCCAGCAGCGGACAGGGGGCGGGCTATGGCTACACCTTC. Translated: CASSGQGAGYGYTF.

This sequence joins TRBV3-1 (or the pseudogene TRBV3-2) and TRBJ2-2; 7 bases align to TRBD1. The V and J ends lost 4 bases and 8 bases, in that order; junction bases with no gene match: 13. The CDR3 totals 16 residues. Looked up from germline, CDR1 is LGHDT and CDR2 is YNNKEL (reference sequence). In DNA form, the CDR3 reads TGTGCCAGCAGCCCGGGACAGACCCGTTTGGGGGGGGAGCTGTTTTTT. It encodes CASSPGQTRLGGELFF.

The V and J genes are TRBV19 and TRBJ1-3; tentative D call: TRBD1 (5 bases). Germline V gene data show CDR1 as LNHDA and CDR2 as SQIVND (reference sequence). V was shortened by 5 bases and J by 0 bases, with 14 bases between the two germline ends. CDR3 length equals 16 residues. The CDR3 DNA reads TGTGCCAGTAGTCTCCTCGGGGGGTCCTCTGGAAACACCATATATTTT. This gives the protein CASSLLGGSSGNTIYF.

The genes are TRBV7-9 and TRBJ2-1, with 13 bases fitting TRBD2. The germline gives CDR1 SEHNR, CDR2 FQNEAQ (reference sequence). V gave up 1 base and J gave up 3 bases; unmatched junction bases: 3. This CDR3 region has 17 residues. The CDR3: CASSLGGLAGHYNEQFF. The DNA for the CDR3 is TGTGCCAGCAGCTTAGGGGGACTAGCGGGACACTACAATGAGCAGTTCTTC.

The V and J genes are TRBV18 and TRBJ1-2; TRBD1 aligns across 7 bases. CDR1 and CDR2 from the germline V gene are KGHSH and LQKENI. The ends lost 3 bases at V and 7 bases at J; junction bases unmatched: 5. CDR3 length: 13 amino acids. In DNA, the CDR3 is TGTGCCAGCTCACCCGACAGGGACTTTGGCTACACCTTC. This gives the protein CASSPDRDFGYTF.

This chain joins TRBV5-1 and TRBJ2-3; TRBD2 aligns across 7 bases. V was clipped by 4 bases and J by 1 base; unmatched bases: 9. CDR3 length equals 16 residues. In germline, CDR1 is SGHRS, CDR2 YFSETQ. CDR3 sequence (DNA): TGCGCCAGCAGCACCGGGGGGAGTGCCGGCACAGATACGCAGTATTTT. Translating gives CASSTGGSAGTDTQYF.

The chain recombines TRBV9 with TRBJ2-3; D possibly corresponds to TRBD2 (6 bases). The V gene lost 0 bases and the J gene lost 10 bases, with 12 bases spanning the gap. The germline V gene encodes CDR1 SGDLS and CDR2 YYNGEE. The CDR3 length is 13 residues. CDR3 amino acids: CASSVGGGGAQYF. As DNA, the CDR3 is TGTGCCAGCAGCGTAGGAGGTGGCGGGGCGCAGTATTTT.